This TCR beta chain was recorded in a study of spatial heterogeneity in lung cancer. One entry per CDR3 protein, called by TCRdb with MiXCR from the 5' RACE reads. The sample includes some 13,000 distinct CDR3 sequences, 3% to 4.5% of them seen just once. Germline V lookup: CDR1 SEHNR, CDR2 FQNEAQ (reference sequence). Trimming shortened V by 2 bases and J by 6 bases, and 15 bases separated the two germline ends. The CDR3 has 15 residues. Indicated time point: sample taken at primary tumor resection. This clonotype was seen repeatedly, ten times or more. The chain couples TRBV7-9 to TRBJ2-3; D is ambiguous. The source was PBMCs, collected at surgery. The clonotype was recovered from a male donor with early-stage non-small cell lung cancer. CDR3 amino acids: CASSLYFPEVDTQYF. DNA of the CDR3: TGTGCCAGCAGCTTATACTTTCCAGAAGTCGATACGCAGTATTTT.